This T cell receptor (beta chain) was found in a study of metastatic and nonmetastatic thyroid tumors. Findings of the study overall: Benign nodules reportedly had significantly lower TCR beta diversity than malignant thyroid tumors in blood and tumor.

Via MiXCR, TCRdb re-called the PCR reads. Found here are roughly 12,000 clones, around 29% of them singletons; the top ten hold roughly 19%. Prior to thyroid surgery, none of the patients had received any treatment. This clone was recorded at least ten times. Its cognate antigen is unknown. Germline lookup yields CDR1 MGHRA and CDR2 YSYEKL. CDR3 size: 15 residues. Germline trimming cut 1 base from V and 3 bases from J; bases unmatched to any gene: 1. The J gene is TRBJ2-5, the V gene TRBV4-1; 11 bases line up with TRBD2. This clonotype originated in a female donor with papillary thyroid cancer or a benign thyroid nodule (not recorded which). Some clones in this sample may be carry-over from other donors' samples. The sequencing input was tumor tissue. The CDR3 spells CASSQVGLAEETQYF. CDR3 nucleotides: TGCGCCAGCAGCCAAGTGGGACTAGCGGAAGAGACCCAGTACTTC.